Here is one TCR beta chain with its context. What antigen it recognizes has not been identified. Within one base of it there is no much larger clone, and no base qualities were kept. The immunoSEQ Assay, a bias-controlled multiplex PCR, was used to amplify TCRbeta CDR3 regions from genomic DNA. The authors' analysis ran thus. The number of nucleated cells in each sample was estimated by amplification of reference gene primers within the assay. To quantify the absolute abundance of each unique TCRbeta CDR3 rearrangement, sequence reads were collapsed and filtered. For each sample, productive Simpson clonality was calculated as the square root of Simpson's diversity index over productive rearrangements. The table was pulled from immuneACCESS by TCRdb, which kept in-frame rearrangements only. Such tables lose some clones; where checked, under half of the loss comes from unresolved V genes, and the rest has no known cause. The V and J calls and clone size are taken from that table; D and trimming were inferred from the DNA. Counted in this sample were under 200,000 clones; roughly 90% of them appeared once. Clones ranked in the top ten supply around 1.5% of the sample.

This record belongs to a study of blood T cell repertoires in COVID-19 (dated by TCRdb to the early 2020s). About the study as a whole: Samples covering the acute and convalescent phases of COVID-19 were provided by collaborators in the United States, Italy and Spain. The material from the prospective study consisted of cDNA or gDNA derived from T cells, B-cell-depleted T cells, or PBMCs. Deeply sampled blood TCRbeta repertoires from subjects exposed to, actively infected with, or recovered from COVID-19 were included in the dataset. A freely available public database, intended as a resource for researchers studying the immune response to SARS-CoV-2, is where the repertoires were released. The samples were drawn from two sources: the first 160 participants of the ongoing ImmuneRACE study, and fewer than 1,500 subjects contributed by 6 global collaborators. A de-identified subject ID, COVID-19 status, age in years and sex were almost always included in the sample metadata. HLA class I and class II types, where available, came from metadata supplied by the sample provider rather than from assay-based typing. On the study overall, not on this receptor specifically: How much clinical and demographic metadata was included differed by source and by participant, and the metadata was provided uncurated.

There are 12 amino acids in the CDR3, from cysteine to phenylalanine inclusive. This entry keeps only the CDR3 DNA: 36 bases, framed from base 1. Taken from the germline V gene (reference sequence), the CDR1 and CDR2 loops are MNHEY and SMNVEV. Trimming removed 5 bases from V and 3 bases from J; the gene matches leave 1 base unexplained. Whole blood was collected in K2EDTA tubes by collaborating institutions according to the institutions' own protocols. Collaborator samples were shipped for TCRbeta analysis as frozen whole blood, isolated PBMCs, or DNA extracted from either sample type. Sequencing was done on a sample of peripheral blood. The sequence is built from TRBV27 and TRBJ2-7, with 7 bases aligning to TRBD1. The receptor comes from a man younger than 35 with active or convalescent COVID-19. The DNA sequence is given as TGTGCCAGCAGTGACAGGGTCTACGAGCAGTACTTC. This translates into CASSDRVYEQYF.